Each of the 8 T cell receptor beta chains below was sequenced from the same sample in a study of cytomegalovirus exposure and HLA in healthy donors. PCR used 60 Vbeta primers and 13 Jbeta primers. Clones were sequenced by immunoSEQ multiplex PCR, and TCRdb holds only the in-frame ones, with some missing. The sample lists roughly 59,000 clones, about 63% occurring once. The sample comprised PBMCs. These receptors were collected from a man aged 40-49 years in good health and CMV-seropositive.

The chain joins TRBV10-3 to TRBJ2-2, with D possibly matching TRBD2 (7 bases). The CDR3 totals 13 residues. With 7 bases removed from V and 9 bases from J, the gap between germline ends came to 15 bases. Germline V lookup: CDR1 ENHRY, CDR2 SYGVKD. The CDR3, as DNA: TGTGCCATCACGGGGGGCCGCGACCGGGAGCTGTTTTTT. It encodes CAITGGRDRELFF.

The rearrangement links TRBV7-3 to TRBJ2-7; weak D call: TRBD2 (6 bases). V was shortened by 0 bases and J by 2 bases, with 11 bases between the two germline ends. The CDR3 loop spans 15 amino acids. Germline V gene sequence: CDR1 SGHTA, CDR2 FQGTGA. The DNA for the CDR3 is TGTGCCAGCAGCTTAACGTCGGGAGAGCCCTACGAGCAGTACTTC. Protein product: CASSLTSGEPYEQYF.

The genes are TRBV6-1 and TRBJ1-4; unclear D gene. CDR3 length equals 15 residues. V was clipped by 6 bases and J by 4 bases, with 15 bases between them. The germline V gene has CDR1 MNHNS and CDR2 SASEGT. CDR3 DNA: TGTGCCAGCAGCCTTGTAGTCCCAATTAATGAAAAACTGTTTTTT. It is translated as CASSLVVPINEKLFF.

The rearrangement uses TRBV2 and TRBJ2-3; TRBD2 agrees at 10 bases. CDR3 length equals 17 residues. Looked up from germline, CDR1 is SNHLY and CDR2 is FYNNEI. Losses at the gene ends were 4 bases for V and 4 bases for J; bases not matched to a gene: 11. CDR3 residues: CASSGNPSGSGADTQYF. Here the CDR3 DNA reads TGTGCCAGCAGTGGAAACCCTAGCGGGAGTGGTGCAGATACGCAGTATTTT.

The CDR3 region is CASNPGTGAWAQYF. CDR3 coding DNA: TGTGCCAGCAATCCCGGGACAGGCGCCTGGGCCCAGTACTTC. This chain joins TRBV7-8 and TRBJ2-5; 8 nucleotides match TRBD1. V lost 7 bases, J lost 9 bases, and 13 bases stayed unmatched. CDR1 SGHVS and CDR2 FQNEAQ come from the germline V gene. This CDR3 has 14 residues.

This clone was counted a few times. The chain carries TRBV29-1 and TRBJ1-1; D is unclear. The CDR3 is 13 amino acids. V was clipped by 3 bases and J by 4 bases, with 12 bases between them. Germline lookup yields CDR1 SQVTM and CDR2 ANQGSEA. In DNA form, the CDR3 reads TGCAGCGTTGATGCGGAACTGCGCACTGAAGCTTTCTTT. Translation gives CSVDAELRTEAFF.

This clone was found a few times. The CDR3 DNA sequence: TGTGCCAGCAGCGTACCTACTAGCGGGAGCTCCTACAATGAGCAGTTCTTC. Encoded protein: CASSVPTSGSSYNEQFF. This rearrangement joins TRBV9 to TRBJ2-1, with TRBD2 identical over 11 bases. V shed 1 base and J 0 bases; nucleotides not matched to a gene: 3. The germline gives CDR1 SGDLS, CDR2 YYNGEE. There are 17 residues in the CDR3.

The rearrangement joins TRBV7-2 to TRBJ2-7, with a weak D call TRBD2 (5 bases). There are 15 residues in the CDR3. Per the germline V gene, CDR1 is SGHTA and CDR2 is FQGNSA. V lost 1 base to trimming and J lost 1 base, with 11 bases between them. CDR3 DNA sequence: TGTGCCAGCAGCTTAGGGTTTCTAGCTTCCTACGAGCAGTACTTC. Its protein product is CASSLGFLASYEQYF.